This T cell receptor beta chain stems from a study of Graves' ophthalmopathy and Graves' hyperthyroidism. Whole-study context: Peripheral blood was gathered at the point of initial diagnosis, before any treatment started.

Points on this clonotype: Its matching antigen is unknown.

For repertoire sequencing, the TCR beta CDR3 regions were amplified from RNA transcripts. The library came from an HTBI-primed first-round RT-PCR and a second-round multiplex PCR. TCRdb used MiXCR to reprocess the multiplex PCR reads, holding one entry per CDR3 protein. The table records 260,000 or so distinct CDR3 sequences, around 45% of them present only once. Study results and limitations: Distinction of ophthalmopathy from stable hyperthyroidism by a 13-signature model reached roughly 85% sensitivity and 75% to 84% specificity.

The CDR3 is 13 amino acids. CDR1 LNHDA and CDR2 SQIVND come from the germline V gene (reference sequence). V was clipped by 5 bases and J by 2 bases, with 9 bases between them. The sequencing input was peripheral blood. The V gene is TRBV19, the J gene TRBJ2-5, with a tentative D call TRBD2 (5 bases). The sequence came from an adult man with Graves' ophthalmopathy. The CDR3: CASSARGQETQYF. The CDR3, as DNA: TGTGCCAGTAGTGCCCGAGGGCAAGAGACCCAGTACTTC.